This TCR beta chain was identified during a study of human T cells and chemical hapten exposure. The CDR3 contains 14 residues. The germline V gene encodes CDR1 SEHNR and CDR2 FQNEAQ (reference sequence). V shed 5 bases, J shed 6 bases, and the junction held 5 bases outside the gene matches. MiXCR was run by TCRdb on the RACE reads, yielding one entry per CDR3 protein. The sample lists 270,000 or so distinct CDR3 sequences; roughly 7.4% were seen once. Time point indicated: pre-sensitization, week 0. Treatment of the sample: therapeutic diphenylcyclopropenone sensitization with weekly scalp DPC. In its sample, this clonotype was seen a few times. As yet, its antigen is unknown. Findings and caveats of the study: There was no change with DPC sensitization in TCRs above 1 in 1000 frequency.

This clonotype was obtained from a man aged 18 to 29 with alopecia areata. Some clones in this sample may be carry-over from other donors' samples. The starting material was whole blood, obtained in connection with sensitization to the hapten diphenylcyclopropenone (DPC). The rearrangement uses TRBV7-9 and TRBJ2-1; 9 nucleotides match TRBD1. The CDR3 reads CASSAQTGGNEQFF. Written as DNA, the CDR3 is TGTGCCAGCAGCGCCCAGACAGGGGGCAATGAGCAGTTCTTC. Together with reference TRBV7-9 and TRBJ2-1, the CDR3 gives the full variable domain: DTGVSQNPRHKITKRGQNVTFRCDPISEHNRLYWYRQTLGQGPEFLTYFQNEAQLEKSRLLSDRFSAERPKGSFSTLEIQRTEQGDSAMYLCASSAQTGGNEQFFGPGTRLTVL.